One sample yielded the 19 T cell receptor beta chains listed below, sequenced in a study of T cell changes during pregnancy in multiple sclerosis. Repertoires were generated with immunoSEQ multiplex PCR, while TCRdb's copy carries only in-frame clones and drops some. The sample contains roughly 30,000 clones, roughly 89% of which appear only once. Sequencing used CD8+ T cells from peripheral blood mononuclear cells, obtained in the second trimester of pregnancy. Receptor source: a female donor with multiple sclerosis, enrolled in a pregnancy study.

The chain carries TRBV28 and TRBJ2-4; D is undetermined. Germline CDR1 is MDHEN and CDR2 is SYDVKM. The length of the CDR3 is 16 residues. Trimming shortened V by 3 bases and J by 0 bases, and 12 bases separated the two germline ends. CDR3 sequence (DNA): TGTGCCAGCAGTTTCGTCAGGTCTGGAGCCAAAAACATTCAGTACTTC. Its translation: CASSFVRSGAKNIQYF.

The chain links TRBV29-1 to TRBJ1-2; no definite D call. The CDR3 has 12 amino acids. V was shortened by 3 bases and J by 8 bases, with 13 bases between the two germline ends. CDR1 is SQVTM and CDR2 is ANQGSEA in the germline V gene. The CDR3 protein is CSVDGLPRGYTF. CDR3 DNA: TGCAGCGTTGACGGCCTTCCGCGGGGCTACACCTTC. Based on the CDR3 plus reference TRBV29-1 and TRBJ1-2, the full variable domain is SAVISQKPSRDICQRGTSLTIQCQVDSQVTMMFWYRQQPGQSLTLIATANQGSEATYESGFVIDKFPISRPNLTFSTLTVSNMSPEDSSIYLCSVDGLPRGYTFGSGTRLTVV.

The V call is TRBV5-5, the J call TRBJ1-2; D is unclear. Trimming stripped 3 bases from V and 4 bases from J, with 16 bases between. The CDR3 extends over 15 amino acids. The V gene's germline CDR1 is SGHKS and CDR2 YYEKEE (reference sequence). This CDR3 reads CASSWEHRGVYGYTF. The CDR3 nucleotides are TGTGCCAGCAGCTGGGAACACCGGGGTGTCTATGGCTACACCTTC.

The CDR3 loop reads CASSTERYNEQFF. The CDR3 nucleotides are TGTGCCAGCAGTACCGAGCGGTACAATGAGCAGTTCTTC. This rearrangement joins TRBV6-1 to TRBJ2-1; D possibly corresponds to TRBD2 (5 bases). Trimming removed 5 bases at V and 4 bases at J, with 9 bases between. Germline V gives CDR1 MNHNS, CDR2 SASEGT. This CDR3 region has 13 residues.

The V and J genes are TRBV15 and TRBJ2-1, with D unclear. This CDR3 has 13 residues. V was pared by 1 base and J by 8 bases, with 9 bases between. CDR1 LNHNV and CDR2 YYDKDF come from the germline V gene (reference sequence). The CDR3 protein is CATSRGAYDEQFF. DNA of the CDR3: TGTGCCACCAGCAGAGGGGCTTATGATGAGCAGTTCTTC.

V and J are TRBV9 and TRBJ2-6; 10 bases agree with TRBD1. V was pared by 3 bases and J by 4 bases, with 10 bases of the junction left unmatched. This CDR3 is built from 18 residues. Looked up from germline, CDR1 is SGDLS and CDR2 is YYNGEE. Here the CDR3 DNA reads TGTGCCAGCAGCGGGTCCGGGACAGGGGAAGTAGGGGCCAACGTCCTGACTTTC. Translated, it gives CASSGSGTGEVGANVLTF.

This rearrangement joins TRBV15 to TRBJ2-4; no reliable D call. Trimming left V 0 bases short and J 8 bases short, with 11 bases between. CDR1 is LNHNV and CDR2 is YYDKDF in the germline V gene (reference sequence). The CDR3 length is 14 residues. The CDR3 nucleotides are TGTGCCACCAGCAGAGATACTACCCGGGACATTCAGTACTTC. It encodes CATSRDTTRDIQYF.

The rearrangement links TRBV27 to TRBJ2-1; D is undetermined. V lost 3 bases, J lost 7 bases, and 7 bases lay in between. The germline V gene has CDR1 MNHEY and CDR2 SMNVEV (reference sequence). CDR3 length equals 12 residues. CDR3 in DNA: TGTGCCAGCAGTTTTGCCGGGAATGAGCAGTTCTTC. It is translated as CASSFAGNEQFF.

This chain links TRBV28 with TRBJ2-7; 8 bases agree with TRBD2. J lost 4 bases, V lost 5 bases, and 4 bases had no gene match. Germline CDR1 MDHEN, CDR2 SYDVKM. The length of the CDR3 is 13 residues. The CDR3 here is CASSRVAGYEQYF. DNA of the CDR3: TGTGCCAGCAGTAGGGTAGCGGGGTACGAGCAGTACTTC.

The V and J genes are TRBV5-6 and TRBJ2-1; no reliable D call. Germline values: CDR1 SGHDT, CDR2 YYEEEE. The length of the CDR3 is 12 residues. Trimming took off 2 bases at V and 6 bases at J, with 6 bases between the two ends. CDR3 sequence reads: CASSFSLNEQFF. CDR3 nucleotides: TGTGCCAGCAGCTTCTCCCTCAATGAGCAGTTCTTC. The full variable domain, completed using reference TRBV5-6 and TRBJ2-1, is DAGVTQSPTHLIKTRGQQVTLRCSPKSGHDTVSWYQQALGQGPQFIFQYYEEEERQRGNFPDRFSGHQFPNYSSELNVNALLLGDSALYLCASSFSLNEQFFGPGTRLTVL.

The chain uses TRBV5-6 and TRBJ1-3, with D uncertain. The CDR3 spans 16 residues. Looked up from germline, CDR1 is SGHDT and CDR2 is YYEEEE. Between the trimmed V and J ends, which lost 4 bases and 0 bases, there was a span of 14 bases. This chain's CDR3 is CASSPLLVSSGNTIYF. The CDR3 nucleotides are TGTGCCAGCAGCCCGCTGCTGGTCAGCTCTGGAAACACCATATATTTT.

The chain has TRBV7-2 and TRBJ2-3; possibly TRBD2 for D (6 bases). The CDR3 consists of 14 residues. With 5 bases removed from V and 6 bases from J, the gap between germline ends came to 15 bases. Germline-derived CDR1 and CDR2 are SGHTA and FQGNSA. The CDR3 DNA reads as TGTGCCAGCAGCCCTCGGACTATTCCGGATACGCAGTATTTT. Translated, it gives CASSPRTIPDTQYF. The variable domain in full, completed from reference TRBV7-2 and TRBJ2-3, reads GAGVSQSPSNKVTEKGKDVELRCDPISGHTALYWYRQSLGQGLEFLIYFQGNSAPDKSGLPSDRFSAERTGGSVSTLTIQRTQQEDSAVYLCASSPRTIPDTQYFGPGTRLTVL.

This clone occurred a few times. The chain recombines TRBV7-9 with TRBJ1-2; the D is unclear. This CDR3 spans 10 amino acids. Germline CDR1 reads SEHNR; CDR2 reads FQNEAQ (reference sequence). Trimming left V 6 bases short and J 4 bases short, with 3 bases between. This chain's CDR3 is CASSSYGYTF. DNA of the CDR3: TGTGCCAGCAGTAGCTATGGCTACACCTTC. The full variable domain, rest sourced from reference TRBV7-9 and TRBJ1-2, is DTGVSQNPRHKITKRGQNVTFRCDPISEHNRLYWYRQTLGQGPEFLTYFQNEAQLEKSRLLSDRFSAERPKGSFSTLEIQRTEQGDSAMYLCASSSYGYTFGSGTRLTVV.

The chain carries TRBV28 and TRBJ2-2, with TRBD2 identical over 12 bases. This CDR3 is built from 16 residues. V gave up 1 base and J gave up 6 bases; unmatched junction bases: 3. Germline CDR1 is MDHEN and CDR2 is SYDVKM. The CDR3 is CASSLSSGRGAGELFF. DNA of the CDR3: TGTGCCAGCAGTTTATCTAGCGGGAGGGGGGCCGGGGAGCTGTTTTTT.

This clone was picked up a small number of times. The chain is built from TRBV9 and TRBJ2-2; TRBD2 aligns across 7 bases. V lost 1 base to trimming and J lost 6 bases; unmatched junction nucleotides: 15. The CDR3 runs to 18 residues. CDR1 SGDLS and CDR2 YYNGEE come from the germline V gene. In DNA form, the CDR3 reads TGTGCCAGCAGCGTACCGTCGGGGGGACCCCTATTGGCCGGGGAGCTGTTTTTT. Translated: CASSVPSGGPLLAGELFF. Full variable domain (outside the CDR3, taken from reference TRBV9 and TRBJ2-2): DSGVTQTPKHLITATGQRVTLRCSPRSGDLSVYWYQQSLDQGLQFLIQYYNGEERAKGNILERFSAQQFPDLHSELNLSSLELGDSALYFCASSVPSGGPLLAGELFFGEGSRLTVL.

This chain connects TRBV10-3 to TRBJ2-6, with 7 bases aligning to TRBD1. The trim removed 3 bases at V and 3 bases at J, leaving 11 bases unmatched. This CDR3 is built from 18 residues. Germline V gives CDR1 ENHRY, CDR2 SYGVKD. In nucleotides, the CDR3 is TGTGCCATCAGTGAAAGACAGGGCCAAGGGTATGGGGCCAACGTCCTGACTTTC. It encodes CAISERQGQGYGANVLTF.

This clone appeared a few times. V gene TRBV6-1 combines with J gene TRBJ2-1; the match to TRBD2 covers 7 bases. V was clipped by 4 bases and J by 0 bases; unmatched bases: 6. This CDR3 contains 16 residues. Germline V gene sequence: CDR1 MNHNS, CDR2 SASEGT. For the CDR3, the DNA is TGTGCCAGCAGTGGAGCTAGCGGAGGCTCCTACAATGAGCAGTTCTTC. Translation gives CASSGASGGSYNEQFF.

V is TRBV10-3 and J is TRBJ2-2; TRBD1 might be the D (5 bases). The CDR3 is 13 residues long. Between the trimmed V and J ends, which lost 6 bases and 5 bases, there was a span of 10 bases. Germline CDR1 is ENHRY and CDR2 is SYGVKD. The CDR3 protein is CAIRGKGTGELFF. The CDR3 region has the DNA TGTGCCATCAGGGGGAAGGGGACCGGGGAGCTGTTTTTT.

The chain recombines TRBV5-5 with TRBJ1-2; 8 bases line up with TRBD1. This CDR3 spans 15 amino acids. Germline V gives CDR1 SGHKS, CDR2 YYEKEE (reference sequence). J gave up 8 bases and V 3 bases, and 12 bases lay outside the gene matches. Here the CDR3 DNA reads TGTGCCAGCAGCTCTCGGGACAGGACGGGGGAAGGCTACACCTTC. Translation: CASSSRDRTGEGYTF.